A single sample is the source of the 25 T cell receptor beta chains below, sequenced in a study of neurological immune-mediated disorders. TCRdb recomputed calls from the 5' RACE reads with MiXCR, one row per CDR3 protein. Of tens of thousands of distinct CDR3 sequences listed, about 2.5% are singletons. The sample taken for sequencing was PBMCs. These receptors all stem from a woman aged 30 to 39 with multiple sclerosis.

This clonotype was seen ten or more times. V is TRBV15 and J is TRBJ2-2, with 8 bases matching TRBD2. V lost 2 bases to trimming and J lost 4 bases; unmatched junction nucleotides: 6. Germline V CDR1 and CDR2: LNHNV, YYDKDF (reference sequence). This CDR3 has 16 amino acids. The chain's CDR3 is CATSRSGSGSTGELFF. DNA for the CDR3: TGTGCCACCAGCAGATCGGGAAGCGGGAGCACCGGGGAGCTGTTTTTT.

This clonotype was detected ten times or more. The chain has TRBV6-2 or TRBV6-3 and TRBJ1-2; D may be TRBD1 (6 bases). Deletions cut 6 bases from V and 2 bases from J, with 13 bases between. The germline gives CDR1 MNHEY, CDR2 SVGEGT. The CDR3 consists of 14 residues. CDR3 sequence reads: CASRTGPQNYGYTF. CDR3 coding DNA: TGTGCCAGCAGGACAGGACCACAGAACTATGGCTACACCTTC.

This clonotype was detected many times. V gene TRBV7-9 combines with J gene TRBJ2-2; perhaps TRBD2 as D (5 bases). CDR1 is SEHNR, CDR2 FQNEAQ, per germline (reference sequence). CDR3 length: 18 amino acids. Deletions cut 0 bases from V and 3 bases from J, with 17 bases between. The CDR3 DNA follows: TGTGCCAGCAGCTTAGCCCGCGGAGGAGCGAATTACACCGGGGAGCTGTTTTTT. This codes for CASSLARGGANYTGELFF.

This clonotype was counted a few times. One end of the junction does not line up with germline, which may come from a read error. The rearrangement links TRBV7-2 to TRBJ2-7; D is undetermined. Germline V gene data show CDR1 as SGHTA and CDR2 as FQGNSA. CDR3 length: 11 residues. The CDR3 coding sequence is TGTGACAGCAGCTTGGATTACGAGCAGTACTTC. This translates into CDSSLDYEQYF.

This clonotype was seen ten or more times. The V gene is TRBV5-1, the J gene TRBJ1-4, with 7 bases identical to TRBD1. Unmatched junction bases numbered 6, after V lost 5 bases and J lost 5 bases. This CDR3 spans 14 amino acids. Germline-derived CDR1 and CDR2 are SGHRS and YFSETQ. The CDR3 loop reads CASSPGTANEKLFF. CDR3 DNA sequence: TGCGCCAGCAGTCCCGGGACAGCCAATGAAAAACTGTTTTTT.

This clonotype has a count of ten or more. In DNA, the CDR3 is TGTGCCAGCAGCGCCAGCGGGGCGGCTAATGAAAAACTGTTTTTT. Translating gives CASSASGAANEKLFF. The V gene is TRBV9, the J gene TRBJ1-4, with D possibly being TRBD1 (5 bases). Germline V CDR1 and CDR2: SGDLS, YYNGEE. V was trimmed by 3 bases and J by 3 bases, leaving 12 bases between them. The CDR3 runs 15 residues.

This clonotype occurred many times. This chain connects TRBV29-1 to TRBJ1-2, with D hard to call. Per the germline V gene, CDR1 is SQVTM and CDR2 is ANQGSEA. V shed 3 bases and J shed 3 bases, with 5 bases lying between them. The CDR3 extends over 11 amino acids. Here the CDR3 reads CSVETDYGYTF. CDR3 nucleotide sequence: TGCAGCGTTGAGACGGACTATGGCTACACCTTC.

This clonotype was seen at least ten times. CDR3 region: CASSLVRPNEAFF. The DNA of the CDR3 is TGCGCCAGCAGCTTGGTGCGGCCCAATGAAGCTTTCTTT. V usage is TRBV5-1 and J usage is TRBJ1-1; D call uncertain. Germline V gives CDR1 SGHRS, CDR2 YFSETQ. With 0 bases removed from V and 7 bases from J, the gap between germline ends came to 10 bases. The CDR3 totals 13 residues.

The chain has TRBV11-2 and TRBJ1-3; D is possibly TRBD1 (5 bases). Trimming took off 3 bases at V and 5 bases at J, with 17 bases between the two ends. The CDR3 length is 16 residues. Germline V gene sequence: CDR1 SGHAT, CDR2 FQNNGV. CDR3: CASSFSGTVRRNTIYF. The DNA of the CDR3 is TGTGCCAGCAGCTTCTCCGGGACGGTCCGGCGAAACACCATATATTTT.

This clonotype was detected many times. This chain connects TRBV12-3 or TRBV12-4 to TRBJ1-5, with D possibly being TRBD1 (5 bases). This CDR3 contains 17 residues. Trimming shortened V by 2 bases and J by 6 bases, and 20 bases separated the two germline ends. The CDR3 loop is CASSLRDGRGLGQPQHF. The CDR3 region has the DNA TGTGCCAGCAGTTTAAGGGACGGGAGAGGGTTGGGTCAGCCCCAGCATTTT.

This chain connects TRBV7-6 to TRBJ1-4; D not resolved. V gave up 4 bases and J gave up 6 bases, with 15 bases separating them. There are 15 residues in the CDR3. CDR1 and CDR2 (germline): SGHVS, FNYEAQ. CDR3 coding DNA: TGTGCCAGCAGCTCTCAGATAGGGCCATATGAAAAACTGTTTTTT. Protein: CASSSQIGPYEKLFF.

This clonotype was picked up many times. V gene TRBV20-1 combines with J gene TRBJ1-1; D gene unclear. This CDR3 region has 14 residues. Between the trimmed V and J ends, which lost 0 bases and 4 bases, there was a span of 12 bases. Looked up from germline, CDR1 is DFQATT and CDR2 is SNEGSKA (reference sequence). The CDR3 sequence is CSARDRQVGTEAFF. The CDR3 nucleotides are TGCAGTGCTAGAGACCGGCAGGTGGGCACTGAAGCTTTCTTT.

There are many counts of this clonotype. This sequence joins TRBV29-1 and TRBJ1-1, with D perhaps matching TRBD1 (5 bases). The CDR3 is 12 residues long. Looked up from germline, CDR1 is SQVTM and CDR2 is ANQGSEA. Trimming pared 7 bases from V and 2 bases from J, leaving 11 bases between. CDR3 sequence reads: CSAEDTNTEAFF. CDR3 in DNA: TGCAGCGCCGAGGACACAAACACTGAAGCTTTCTTT.

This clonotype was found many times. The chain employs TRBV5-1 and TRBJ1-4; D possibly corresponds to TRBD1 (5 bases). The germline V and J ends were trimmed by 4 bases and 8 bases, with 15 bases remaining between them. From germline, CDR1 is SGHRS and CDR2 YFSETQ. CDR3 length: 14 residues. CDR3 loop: CASSPDTEGEKLFF. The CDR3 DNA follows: TGCGCCAGCAGCCCGGACACCGAAGGGGAAAAACTGTTTTTT. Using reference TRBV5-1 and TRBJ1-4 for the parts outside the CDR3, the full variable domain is KAGVTQTPRYLIKTRGQQVTLSCSPISGHRSVSWYQQTPGQGLQFLFEYFSETQRNKGNFPGRFSGRQFSNSRSEMNVSTLELGDSALYLCASSPDTEGEKLFFGSGTQLSVL.

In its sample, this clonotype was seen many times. CDR3 sequence reads: CASSGGTHREQYF. CDR3 coding DNA: TGTGCCAGCAGTGGGGGGACTCACCGCGAGCAGTACTTC. This sequence joins TRBV27 and TRBJ2-7; possible D gene TRBD2, 6 bases. The germline V gene encodes CDR1 MNHEY and CDR2 SMNVEV (reference sequence). V was shortened by 5 bases and J by 6 bases, with 14 bases between the two germline ends. This CDR3 has 13 amino acids.

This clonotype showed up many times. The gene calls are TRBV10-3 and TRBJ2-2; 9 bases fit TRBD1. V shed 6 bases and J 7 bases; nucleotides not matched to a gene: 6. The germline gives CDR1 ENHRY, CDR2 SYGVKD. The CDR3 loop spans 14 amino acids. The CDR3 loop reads CAIRQQGANGELFF. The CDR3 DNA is TGTGCCATCAGACAACAGGGGGCGAACGGGGAGCTGTTTTTT.

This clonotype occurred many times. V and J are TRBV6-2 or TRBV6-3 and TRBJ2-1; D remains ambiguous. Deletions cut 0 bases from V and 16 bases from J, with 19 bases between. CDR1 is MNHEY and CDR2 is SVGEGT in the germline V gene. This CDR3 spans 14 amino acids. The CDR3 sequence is CASSYSIRAPSRFF. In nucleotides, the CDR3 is TGTGCCAGCAGTTACTCGATTCGGGCCCCATCCCGCTTCTTC.

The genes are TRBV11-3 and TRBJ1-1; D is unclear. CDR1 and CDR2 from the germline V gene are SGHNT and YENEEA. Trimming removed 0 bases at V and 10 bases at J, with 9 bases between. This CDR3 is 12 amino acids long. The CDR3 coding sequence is TGTGCCAGCAGCTTAGATGAAGTAGGAGCTTTCTTT. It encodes CASSLDEVGAFF.

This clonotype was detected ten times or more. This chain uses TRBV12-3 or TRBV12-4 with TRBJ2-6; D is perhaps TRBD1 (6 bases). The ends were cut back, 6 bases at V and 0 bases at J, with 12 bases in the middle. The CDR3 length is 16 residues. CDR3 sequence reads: CASRPTGLSGANVLTF. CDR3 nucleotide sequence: TGTGCCAGCAGGCCGACAGGCCTCTCTGGGGCCAACGTCCTGACTTTC.

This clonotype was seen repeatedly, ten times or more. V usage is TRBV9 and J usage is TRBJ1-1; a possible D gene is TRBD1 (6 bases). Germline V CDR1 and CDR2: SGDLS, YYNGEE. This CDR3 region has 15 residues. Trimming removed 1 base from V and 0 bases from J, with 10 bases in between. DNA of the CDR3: TGTGCCAGCAGCGTATCAGGGGAACTGAACACTGAAGCTTTCTTT. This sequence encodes CASSVSGELNTEAFF.

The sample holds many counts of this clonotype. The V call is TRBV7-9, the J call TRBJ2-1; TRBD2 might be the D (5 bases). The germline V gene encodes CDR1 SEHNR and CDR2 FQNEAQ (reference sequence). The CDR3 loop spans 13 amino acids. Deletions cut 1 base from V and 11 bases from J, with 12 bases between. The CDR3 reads CASSLGVGAKQFF. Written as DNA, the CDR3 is TGTGCCAGCAGCTTAGGGGTGGGAGCGAAGCAGTTCTTC.

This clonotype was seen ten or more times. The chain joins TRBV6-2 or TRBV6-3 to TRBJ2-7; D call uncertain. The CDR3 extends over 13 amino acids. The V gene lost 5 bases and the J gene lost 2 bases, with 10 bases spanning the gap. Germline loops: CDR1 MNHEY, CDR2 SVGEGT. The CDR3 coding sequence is TGTGCCAGCAGTCATCAGAACACCTACGAGCAGTACTTC. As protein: CASSHQNTYEQYF.

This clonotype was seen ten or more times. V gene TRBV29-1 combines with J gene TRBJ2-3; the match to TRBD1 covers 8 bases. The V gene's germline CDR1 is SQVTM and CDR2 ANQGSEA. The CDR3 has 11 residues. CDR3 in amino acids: CSKNVGQEQYF. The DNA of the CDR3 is TGCAGTAAAAACGTGGGACAGGAACAGTATTTT.

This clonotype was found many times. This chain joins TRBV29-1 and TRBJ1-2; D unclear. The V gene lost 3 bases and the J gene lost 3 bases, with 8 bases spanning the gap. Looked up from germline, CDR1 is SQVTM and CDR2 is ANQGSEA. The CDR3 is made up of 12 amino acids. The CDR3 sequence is CSVEFRDYGYTF. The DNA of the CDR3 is TGCAGCGTTGAGTTTCGGGACTATGGCTACACCTTC.

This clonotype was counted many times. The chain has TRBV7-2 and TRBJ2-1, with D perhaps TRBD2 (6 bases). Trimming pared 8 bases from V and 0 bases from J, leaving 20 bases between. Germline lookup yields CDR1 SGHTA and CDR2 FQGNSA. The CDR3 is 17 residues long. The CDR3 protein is CASAASASDYSYNEQFF. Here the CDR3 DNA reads TGTGCCAGCGCGGCTAGCGCTTCAGATTACTCCTACAATGAGCAGTTCTTC.